The clone carrying this T cell receptor (beta chain) was recorded many times. The source of the sample is a study of CD8 T cells in ankylosing spondylitis. Via MiXCR, TCRdb re-called the 5' RACE reads, giving one row per CDR3 protein. The table includes 250,000 or so distinct CDR3 sequences, 20% to 30% detected once. V shed 5 bases and J 8 bases; nucleotides not matched to a gene: 8. The CDR3 runs 13 residues. Germline lookup yields CDR1 SQVTM and CDR2 ANQGSEA. The chain links TRBV29-1 to TRBJ2-1; 8 nucleotides agree with TRBD1. The sample taken for sequencing was blood, either unsorted or a sorted T cell fraction (not recorded which). This TCR came from a male donor with ankylosing spondylitis or in good health (not recorded which). CDR3 sequence reads: CSVTGTGFYEQFF. The CDR3, as DNA: TGCAGCGTTACAGGGACAGGATTCTATGAGCAGTTCTTC.